This is a list of T cell receptor beta chains from one sample in a study of shared clonotypes between healthy human individuals. Assay used: immunoSEQ multiplex PCR; TCRdb lists only in-frame clones, some missing. The sample holds 75,000 to 100,000 clones, less than 60% seen once. The sequenced material came from PBMCs. These receptors were obtained from a woman aged 40-49 years in good health. Some clones in this sample may be carry-over from other donors' samples. CDR3s include the opening cysteine and the closing phenylalanine or tryptophan. A D gene is named only where the DNA matches it firmly. The size entry is marked missing in some rows and otherwise reads once, few, many or a size class.

>few|TRBV4-2|.|TRBJ2-6
TGTGCCAGCAGCTTGATGTCTGATGGGGCCAACGTCCTGACTTTC
CASSLMSDGANVLTF
>many|TRBV28|.|TRBJ2-7
TGTGCCAGCAGTTCCGTCAGGGGGGGCTCCTACGAGCAGTACTTC
CASSSVRGGSYEQYF
>.|TRBV6-4|TRBD2|TRBJ2-1
TGTGCCAGCAGTGAGGCCCTAGCGGAGGCATACAATGAGCAGTTCTTC
CASSEALAEAYNEQFF
>few|TRBV1|.|TRBJ2-1
TGCACCAGCAGCCGCGAGGAGAGGGGGAGGGGGAATGAGCAGTTCTTC
CTSSREERGRGNEQFF
>.|TRBV28|TRBD2|TRBJ2-7
TGTGCCAGCAGAGAGGTAGCGGGAGGGAACTACGAGCAGTACTTC
CASREVAGGNYEQYF
>.|TRBV25-1|.|TRBJ1-3
TGTGCCAGCAGTGGGACAGAGAGCTCTGGAAACACCATATATTTT
CASSGTESSGNTIYF
>.|TRBV29-1|.|TRBJ2-1
TGCAGCGTTCAGGGAACTAGCCGCAATGAGCAGTTCTTC
CSVQGTSRNEQFF
>many|TRBV28|.|TRBJ1-4
TGTGCCAGCACCGAGCGTGAAAAACTGTTTTTT
CASTEREKLFF
>many|TRBV10-3|TRBD2|TRBJ2-7
TGTGCCACAAGCGGGAGGGCCGACGAGCAGTACTTC
CATSGRADEQYF
>.|TRBV9|TRBD1|TRBJ1-4
TGTGCCAGCAGCTTTCAAAGCGAGGGGGCCTGGGAAAAACTGTTTTTT
CASSFQSEGAWEKLFF
>.|TRBV19|TRBD2|TRBJ2-7
TGTGCCAGTAGTAGCTTACTAGCGGGGGGGCACGAGCAGTACTTC
CASSSLLAGGHEQYF
>.|TRBV23-1|.|TRBJ2-7
TGCGCCAGCAGTCAATCAGAGGGCTACGAGCAGTACTTC
CASSQSEGYEQYF
>.|TRBV29-1|.|TRBJ2-1
TGCAGCGTTGAAGTCCGGAGGAATGAGCAGTTCTTC
CSVEVRRNEQFF
>.|TRBV7-2|TRBD1|TRBJ1-1
TGTGCCAGCAGCCGCGGACAGGGAACTGAAGCTTTCTTT
CASSRGQGTEAFF
>.|TRBV5-1|TRBD2|TRBJ2-5
TGCGCCAGCAGCCCATCGACTAGCGGGCGAGAGACCCAGTACTTC
CASSPSTSGRETQYF
>many|TRBV2|TRBD1|TRBJ1-5
TGTGCCAGTCACGGGACAGGGAAGGTGCCCCAGCATTTT
CASHGTGKVPQHF
>many|TRBV11-2|TRBD2|TRBJ2-7
TGTGCCAGCAGCCCGGTAGCGGGAGTTTACGAGCAGTACTTC
CASSPVAGVYEQYF
>.|TRBV2|.|TRBJ1-2
TGTGCCAGCATCTGGGACACCGTAGGGGGGGGCTACACCTTC
CASIWDTVGGGYTF
>.|TRBV5-1|.|TRBJ1-1
TGCGCCAGCAGCTTGGTGGGGGTGGACACTGAAGCTTTCTTT
CASSLVGVDTEAFF
>.|TRBV28|TRBD2|TRBJ2-1
TGTGCCAGCAGTTCCTCTAGCGGAGGGACCTACAATGAGCAGTTCTTC
CASSSSSGGTYNEQFF
>.|TRBV5-8|.|TRBJ2-1
TGTGCCAGCAGCTTGGGCCCAGGGAAGTTCTTC
CASSLGPGKFF
>few|TRBV10-3|TRBD1|TRBJ1-2
TGTGCCATCAGTGAGTCCGCGGGACAGGGTGCTGTCGGCTACACCTTC
CAISESAGQGAVGYTF